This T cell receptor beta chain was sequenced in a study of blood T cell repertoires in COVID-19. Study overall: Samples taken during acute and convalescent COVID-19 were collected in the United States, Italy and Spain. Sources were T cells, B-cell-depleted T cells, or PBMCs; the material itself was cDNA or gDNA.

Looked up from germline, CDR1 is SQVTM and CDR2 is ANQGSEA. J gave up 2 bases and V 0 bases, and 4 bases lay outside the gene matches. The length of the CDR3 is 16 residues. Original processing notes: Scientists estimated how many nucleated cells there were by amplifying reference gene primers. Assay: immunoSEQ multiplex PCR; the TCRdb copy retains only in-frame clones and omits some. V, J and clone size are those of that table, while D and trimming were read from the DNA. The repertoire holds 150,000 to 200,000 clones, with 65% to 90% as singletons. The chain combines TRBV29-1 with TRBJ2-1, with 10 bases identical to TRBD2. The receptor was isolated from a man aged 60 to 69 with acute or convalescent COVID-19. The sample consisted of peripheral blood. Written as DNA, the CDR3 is TGCAGCGTTGAAGATAGTAGCGGGAGGACCTACAATGAGCAGTTCTTC. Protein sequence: CSVEDSSGRTYNEQFF.